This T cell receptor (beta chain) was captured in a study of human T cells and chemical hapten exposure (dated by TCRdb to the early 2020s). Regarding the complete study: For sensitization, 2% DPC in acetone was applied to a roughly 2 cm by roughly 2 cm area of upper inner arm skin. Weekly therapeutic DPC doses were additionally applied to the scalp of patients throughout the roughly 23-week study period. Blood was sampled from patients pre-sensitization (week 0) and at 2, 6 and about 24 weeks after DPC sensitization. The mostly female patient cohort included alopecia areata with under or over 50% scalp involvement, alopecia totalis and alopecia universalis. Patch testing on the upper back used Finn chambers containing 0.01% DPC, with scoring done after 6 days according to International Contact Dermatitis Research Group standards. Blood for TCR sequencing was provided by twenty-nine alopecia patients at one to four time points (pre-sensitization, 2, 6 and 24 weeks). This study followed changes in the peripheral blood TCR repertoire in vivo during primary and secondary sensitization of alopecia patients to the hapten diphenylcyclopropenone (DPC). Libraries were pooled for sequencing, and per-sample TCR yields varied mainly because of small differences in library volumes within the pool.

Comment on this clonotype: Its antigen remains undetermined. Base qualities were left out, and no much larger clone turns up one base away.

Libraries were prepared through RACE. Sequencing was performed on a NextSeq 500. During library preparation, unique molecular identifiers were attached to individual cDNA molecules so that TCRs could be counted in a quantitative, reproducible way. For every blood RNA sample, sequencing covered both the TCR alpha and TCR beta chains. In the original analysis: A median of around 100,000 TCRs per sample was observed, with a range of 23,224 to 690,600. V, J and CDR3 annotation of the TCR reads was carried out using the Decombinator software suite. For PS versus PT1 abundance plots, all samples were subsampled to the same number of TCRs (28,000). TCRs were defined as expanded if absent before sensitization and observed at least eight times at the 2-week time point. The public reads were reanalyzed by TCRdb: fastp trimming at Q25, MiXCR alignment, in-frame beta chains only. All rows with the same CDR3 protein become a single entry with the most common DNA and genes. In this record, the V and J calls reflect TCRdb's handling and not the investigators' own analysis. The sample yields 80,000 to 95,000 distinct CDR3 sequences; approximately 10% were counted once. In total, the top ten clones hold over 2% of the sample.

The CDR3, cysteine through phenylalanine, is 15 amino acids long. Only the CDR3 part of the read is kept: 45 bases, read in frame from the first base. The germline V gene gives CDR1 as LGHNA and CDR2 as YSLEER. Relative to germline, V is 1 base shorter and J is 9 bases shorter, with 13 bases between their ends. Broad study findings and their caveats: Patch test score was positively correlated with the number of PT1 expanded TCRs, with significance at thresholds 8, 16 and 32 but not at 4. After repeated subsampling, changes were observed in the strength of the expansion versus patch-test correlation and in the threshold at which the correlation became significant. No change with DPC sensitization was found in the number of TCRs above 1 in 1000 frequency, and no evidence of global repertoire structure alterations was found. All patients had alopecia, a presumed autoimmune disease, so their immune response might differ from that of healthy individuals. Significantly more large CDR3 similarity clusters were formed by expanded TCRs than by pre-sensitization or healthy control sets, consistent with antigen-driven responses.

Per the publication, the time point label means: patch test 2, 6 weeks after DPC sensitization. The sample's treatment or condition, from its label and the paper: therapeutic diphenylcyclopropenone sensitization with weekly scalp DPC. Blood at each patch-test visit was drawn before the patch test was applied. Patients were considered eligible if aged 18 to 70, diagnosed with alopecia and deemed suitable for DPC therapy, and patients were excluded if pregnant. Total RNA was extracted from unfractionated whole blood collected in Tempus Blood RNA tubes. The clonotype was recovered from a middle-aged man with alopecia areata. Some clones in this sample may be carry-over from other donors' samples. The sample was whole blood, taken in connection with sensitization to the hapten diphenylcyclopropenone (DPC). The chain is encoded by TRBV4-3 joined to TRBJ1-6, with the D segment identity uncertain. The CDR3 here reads CASSQGWNLGSPLHF. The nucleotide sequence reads TGCGCCAGCAGCCAAGGTTGGAACCTAGGTTCACCCCTCCACTTT.